These 20 T cell receptor beta chains came from one sample sequenced in a study (dated by TCRdb to between 2014 and 2016). Library generation was performed with 5' RACE. Sequenced using an Illumina MiSeq. The public reads were quality trimmed at Q25 with fastp and then assembled into clones with MiXCR by TCRdb, keeping productive beta chains. A single entry per CDR3 protein holds the most common genes and DNA from its merged rows. This sample gives about 61,000 distinct CDR3 sequences in total; around 30% of them show up just once. The ten largest clonotypes hold 2% to 2.5% of the sample. The sequencing sample was made of tumor-infiltrating naive CD4+ T cells sorted from the breast tumor. Interpreted using the paper, the cell subset or site label stands for: naive CD4+ T cells, CD4+CD45RA+CD25-. These receptor sequences come from a female donor with breast cancer.

The chain employs TRBV24-1 and TRBJ1-2; possible D gene TRBD1, 5 bases. Trimming removed 5 bases from V and 4 bases from J, with 10 bases in between. Per the germline V gene, CDR1 is KGHDR and CDR2 is SFDVKD. This CDR3 spans 13 amino acids. In nucleotides, the CDR3 is TGTGCCACCAGTGGAGGCAGGGCCTATGGCTACACCTTC. Protein sequence: CATSGGRAYGYTF.

This clonotype was seen many times. Written as DNA, the CDR3 is TGCGCCAGCAGCTTGAATCTACTAGCGCTGAGCTCCTACAATGAGCAGTTCTTC. It translates to CASSLNLLALSSYNEQFF. V and J are TRBV5-1 and TRBJ2-1; 7 positions agree with TRBD2. V lost 1 base, J lost 0 bases, and 10 bases stayed unmatched. This CDR3 has 18 residues. Germline V gives CDR1 SGHRS, CDR2 YFSETQ.

V and J are TRBV15 and TRBJ2-1; 10 bases align to TRBD1. The J segment lost 7 bases and the V segment lost 6 bases, leaving 12 bases of the junction unmatched. Germline loops: CDR1 LNHNV, CDR2 YYDKDF (reference sequence). The CDR3 spans 16 residues. The CDR3 DNA follows: TGTGCCACCAGACGCCGCCCCGGGACAGGGGTGAATGAGCAGTTCTTC. This codes for CATRRRPGTGVNEQFF. Variable domain in full (rest from reference TRBV15 and TRBJ2-1): DAMVIQNPRYQVTQFGKPVTLSCSQTLNHNVMYWYQQKSSQAPKLLFHYYDKDFNNEADTPDNFQSRRPNTSFCFLDIRSPGLGDTAMYLCATRRRPGTGVNEQFFGPGTRLTVL.

The chain joins TRBV10-3 to TRBJ2-3, with 7 bases matching TRBD1. Trimming cost V 6 bases and J 0 bases; bases outside gene matches: 6. This CDR3 has 15 amino acids. In germline, CDR1 is ENHRY, CDR2 SYGVKD. The CDR3 region has the DNA TGTGCCATCAGGTTAGGGGGCGTTAGCACAGATACGCAGTATTTT. It translates to CAIRLGGVSTDTQYF.

The chain employs TRBV24-1 and TRBJ2-1; 8 bases agree with TRBD1. The CDR3 is 16 residues long. Germline CDR1 is KGHDR and CDR2 is SFDVKD. Losses at the gene ends were 2 bases for V and 4 bases for J; bases not matched to a gene: 6. CDR3 in DNA: TGTGCCACCAGTGATTCCCGGACAGGGTGGTACAATGAGCAGTTCTTC. It translates to CATSDSRTGWYNEQFF.

The genes are TRBV12-3 or TRBV12-4 and TRBJ2-5, with a weak D call TRBD1 (6 bases). This CDR3 has 14 amino acids. V was cut by 6 bases and J by 1 base, with 12 bases left in between. The CDR3 nucleotides are TGTGCCAGCAGCCTACAGGGAACCCAAGAGACCCAGTACTTC. Protein sequence: CASSLQGTQETQYF.

This clonotype has a handful of counts. The chain uses TRBV12-3 or TRBV12-4 and TRBJ1-2, with D perhaps TRBD1 (6 bases). Trimming took 3 bases from V and 8 from J, leaving 19 bases between them. The CDR3 spans 15 residues. The CDR3 here is CASSFTTDLRGGYTF. CDR3 nucleotide sequence: TGTGCCAGCAGTTTCACGACAGACCTCAGGGGAGGCTACACCTTC.

The chain links TRBV3-1 to TRBJ1-2; D unresolved. This CDR3 contains 13 residues. Trimming shortened V by 3 bases and J by 2 bases, and 7 bases separated the two germline ends. Germline V gene data show CDR1 as LGHDT and CDR2 as YNNKEL (reference sequence). The CDR3 is CASSQAGNYGYTF. For the CDR3, the DNA is TGTGCCAGCAGCCAGGCAGGAAACTATGGCTACACCTTC.

The V and J genes are TRBV11-3 and TRBJ1-6, with D unclear. Trimming took 1 base from V and 7 from J, leaving 14 bases between them. The length of the CDR3 is 16 residues. CDR1 and CDR2 (germline): SGHNT, YENEEA. CDR3 in amino acids: CASSLGTFMENSPLHF. The CDR3 DNA sequence: TGTGCCAGCAGCTTAGGTACATTCATGGAGAATTCACCCCTCCACTTT.

The rearrangement uses TRBV25-1 and TRBJ2-7; 8 nucleotides align to TRBD1. CDR1 and CDR2 (germline): MGHDK, SYGVNS. Trimming at V came to 8 bases and at J to 0 bases, leaving 3 bases not matched to a gene. The CDR3 is made up of 13 amino acids. The CDR3 DNA sequence: TGTGCCAGCGGGGACAGGCTCTCCTACGAGCAGTACTTC. Encoded protein: CASGDRLSYEQYF.

The chain is built from TRBV4-1 and TRBJ1-4; D perhaps matches TRBD1 (5 bases). Germline V gene sequence: CDR1 MGHRA, CDR2 YSYEKL. The V end lost 4 bases, the J end lost 8 bases, and 14 bases lay between the germline ends. This CDR3 is 14 amino acids long. Written as DNA, the CDR3 is TGCGCCAGCAGCCCGGGGGAGATAAGGGAAAAACTGTTTTTT. Translated, it gives CASSPGEIREKLFF.

The chain has TRBV7-8 and TRBJ2-2, with 15 bases fitting TRBD2. Germline V CDR1 and CDR2: SGHVS, FQNEAQ. CDR3 size: 18 residues. Losses at the gene ends were 5 bases for V and 8 bases for J; bases not matched to a gene: 12. The CDR3 spells CASSPHRTSGGAIGELFF. The CDR3, as DNA: TGTGCCAGCAGCCCACACCGGACTAGCGGGGGGGCAATAGGGGAGCTGTTTTTT.

This clonotype was observed a handful of times. J is TRBJ2-1 and V is TRBV5-1; D unresolved. Trimming shortened V by 3 bases and J by 7 bases, and 17 bases separated the two germline ends. The CDR3 extends over 15 amino acids. The germline V gene encodes CDR1 SGHRS and CDR2 YFSETQ. The CDR3 loop reads CASSSPRSKGNEQFF. CDR3 bases: TGCGCCAGCAGCTCCCCTAGGTCCAAAGGGAATGAGCAGTTCTTC.

In this sample, this clonotype turned up a few times. V is TRBV5-1 and J is TRBJ2-1; D gene uncertain. The ends were cut back, 4 bases at V and 11 bases at J, with 10 bases in the middle. This CDR3 contains 11 residues. The germline CDR1 and CDR2 sequences are SGHRS and YFSETQ. CDR3 residues: CASSEEDQQFF. CDR3 DNA sequence: TGCGCCAGCAGCGAAGAGGATCAGCAGTTCTTC.

This chain joins TRBV5-1 and TRBJ2-1, with 9 positions matching TRBD2. This CDR3 comprises 18 residues. The junction had 9 bases not matched to a gene; V was cut back by 1 base and J by 1 base. Germline V gene data show CDR1 as SGHRS and CDR2 as YFSETQ. In DNA, the CDR3 is TGCGCCAGCAGCTTGAAGGCGGTTAGCGGGAGATCCTACAATGAGCAGTTCTTC. As protein: CASSLKAVSGRSYNEQFF.

The chain employs TRBV5-1 and TRBJ2-1; TRBD1 is a possible D gene (5 bases). The V end lost 0 bases, the J end lost 7 bases, and 11 bases lay between the germline ends. CDR3 length equals 14 residues. The germline CDR1 and CDR2 sequences are SGHRS and YFSETQ. CDR3 sequence: CASSLVQGSNEQFF. CDR3 DNA sequence: TGCGCCAGCAGCTTGGTCCAGGGCTCTAATGAGCAGTTCTTC.

This clonotype was seen ten or more times. The chain recombines TRBV6-1 with TRBJ1-6; tentative D call: TRBD1 (6 bases). Germline CDR1 MNHNS, CDR2 SASEGT. Trimming shortened V by 5 bases and J by 0 bases, and 14 bases separated the two germline ends. This CDR3 contains 17 residues. The CDR3 is CASSPEGGSSYNSPLHF. CDR3 in DNA: TGTGCCAGCAGTCCAGAGGGGGGCAGCTCCTATAATTCACCCCTCCACTTT.

Note on this clonotype: The junction shows a germline mismatch at one end, possibly a read error. The rearrangement links TRBV12-3 or TRBV12-4 to TRBJ2-1; perhaps D is TRBD1 or TRBD2 (6 bases each). There are 16 residues in the CDR3. DNA of the CDR3: TGTGCCACCAGCCCTGGGGGGCTAGCGCCCTACACTGAGCAGTTCTTC. Protein sequence: CATSPGGLAPYTEQFF.

This clonotype was seen at least ten times. The chain joins TRBV12-3 or TRBV12-4 to TRBJ2-1; D unresolved. V was cut by 2 bases and J by 7 bases, with 3 bases left in between. The CDR3 sequence is 11 residues long. The CDR3 sequence: CASSLRNEQFF. CDR3 bases: TGTGCCAGCAGTTTAAGAAATGAGCAGTTCTTC.

The V call is TRBV5-1, the J call TRBJ2-3; weak D call: TRBD2 (5 bases). The CDR3 is made up of 15 amino acids. V was pared by 7 bases and J by 0 bases, with 15 bases between. Germline V CDR1 and CDR2: SGHRS, YFSETQ. CDR3 protein: CASLQASLSTDTQYF. The CDR3 region has the DNA TGCGCCAGCCTCCAGGCTAGCCTTAGCACAGATACGCAGTATTTT.